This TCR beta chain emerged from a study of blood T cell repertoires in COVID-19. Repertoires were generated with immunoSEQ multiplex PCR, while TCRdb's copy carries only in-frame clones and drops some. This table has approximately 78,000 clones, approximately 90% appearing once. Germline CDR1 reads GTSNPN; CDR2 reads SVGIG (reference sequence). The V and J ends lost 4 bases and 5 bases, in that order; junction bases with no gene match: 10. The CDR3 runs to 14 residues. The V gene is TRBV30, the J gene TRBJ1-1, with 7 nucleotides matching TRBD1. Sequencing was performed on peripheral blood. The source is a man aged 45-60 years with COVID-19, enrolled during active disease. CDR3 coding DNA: TGTGCCTGGAATCCCGACAGGGAGAATACTGAAGCTTTCTTT. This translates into CAWNPDRENTEAFF.